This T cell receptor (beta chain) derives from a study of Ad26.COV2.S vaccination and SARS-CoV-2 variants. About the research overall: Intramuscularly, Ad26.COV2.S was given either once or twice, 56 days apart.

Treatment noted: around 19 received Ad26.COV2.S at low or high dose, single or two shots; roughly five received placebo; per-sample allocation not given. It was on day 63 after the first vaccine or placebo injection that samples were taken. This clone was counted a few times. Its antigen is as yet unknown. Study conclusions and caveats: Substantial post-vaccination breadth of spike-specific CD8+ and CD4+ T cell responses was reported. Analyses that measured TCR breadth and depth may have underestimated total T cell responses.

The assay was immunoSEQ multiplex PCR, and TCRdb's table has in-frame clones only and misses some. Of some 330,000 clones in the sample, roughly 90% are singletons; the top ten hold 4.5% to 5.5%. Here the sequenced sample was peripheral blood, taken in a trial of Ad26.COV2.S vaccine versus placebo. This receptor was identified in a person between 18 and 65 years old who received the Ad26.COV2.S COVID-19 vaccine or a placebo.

The CDR3 protein is CASSPRRDVTGELFF. The CDR3 DNA follows: TGTGCCAGCAGCCCCCGCAGGGACGTAACCGGGGAGCTGTTTTTT. This chain links TRBV9 with TRBJ2-2; D might be TRBD1 or TRBD2, each matching 5 bases. The germline V and J ends were trimmed by 4 bases and 5 bases, with 15 bases remaining between them. The CDR3 extends over 15 amino acids. Germline loops: CDR1 SGDLS, CDR2 YYNGEE. The full variable domain, rest sourced from reference TRBV9 and TRBJ2-2, is DSGVTQTPKHLITATGQRVTLRCSPRSGDLSVYWYQQSLDQGLQFLIQYYNGEERAKGNILERFSAQQFPDLHSELNLSSLELGDSALYFCASSPRRDVTGELFFGEGSRLTVL.